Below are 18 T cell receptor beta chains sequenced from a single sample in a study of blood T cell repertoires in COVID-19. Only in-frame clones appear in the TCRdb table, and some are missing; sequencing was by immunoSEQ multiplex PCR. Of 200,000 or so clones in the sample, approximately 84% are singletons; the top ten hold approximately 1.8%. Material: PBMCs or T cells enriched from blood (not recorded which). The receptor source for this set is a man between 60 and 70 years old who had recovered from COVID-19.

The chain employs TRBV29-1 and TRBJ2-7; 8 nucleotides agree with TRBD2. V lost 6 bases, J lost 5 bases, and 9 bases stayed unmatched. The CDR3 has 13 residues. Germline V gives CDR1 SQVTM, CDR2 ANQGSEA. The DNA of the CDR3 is TGCAGCGTGAGACTAGCGAATAGGGACGAGCAGTACTTC. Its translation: CSVRLANRDEQYF.

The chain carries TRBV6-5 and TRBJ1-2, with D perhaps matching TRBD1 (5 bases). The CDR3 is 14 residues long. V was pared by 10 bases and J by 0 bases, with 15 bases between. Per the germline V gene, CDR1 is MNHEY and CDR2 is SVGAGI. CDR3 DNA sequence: TGTGCCATCTCCAGGGTCAGAGCTAACTATGGCTACACCTTC. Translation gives CAISRVRANYGYTF.

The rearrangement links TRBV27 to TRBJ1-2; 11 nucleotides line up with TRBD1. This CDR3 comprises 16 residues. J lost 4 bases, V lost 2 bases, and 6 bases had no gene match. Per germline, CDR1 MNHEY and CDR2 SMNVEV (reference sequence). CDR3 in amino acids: CASSLVGTGGAYGYTF. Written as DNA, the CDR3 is TGTGCCAGCAGTTTAGTAGGGACAGGGGGTGCCTATGGCTACACCTTC.

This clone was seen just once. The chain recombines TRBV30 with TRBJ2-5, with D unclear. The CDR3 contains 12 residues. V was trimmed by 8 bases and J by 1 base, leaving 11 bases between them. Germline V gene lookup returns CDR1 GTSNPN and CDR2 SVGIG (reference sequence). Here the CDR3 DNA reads TGTGCCGCCGGTGATCTCCAAGAGACCCAGTACTTC. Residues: CAAGDLQETQYF.

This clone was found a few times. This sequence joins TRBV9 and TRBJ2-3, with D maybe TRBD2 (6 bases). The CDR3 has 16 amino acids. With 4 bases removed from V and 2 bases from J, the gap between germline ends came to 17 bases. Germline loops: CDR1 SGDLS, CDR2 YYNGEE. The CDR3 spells CASSPSWAGPTDTQYF. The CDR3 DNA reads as TGTGCCAGCAGCCCCTCGTGGGCGGGGCCCACAGATACGCAGTATTTT.

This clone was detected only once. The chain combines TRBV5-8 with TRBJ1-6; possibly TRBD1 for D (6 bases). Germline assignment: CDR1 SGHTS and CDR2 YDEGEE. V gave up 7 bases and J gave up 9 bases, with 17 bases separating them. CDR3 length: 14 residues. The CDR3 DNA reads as TGTGCCAGCGGCAACAGGGTTAGAAGTTCACCCCTCCACTTT. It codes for CASGNRVRSSPLHF.

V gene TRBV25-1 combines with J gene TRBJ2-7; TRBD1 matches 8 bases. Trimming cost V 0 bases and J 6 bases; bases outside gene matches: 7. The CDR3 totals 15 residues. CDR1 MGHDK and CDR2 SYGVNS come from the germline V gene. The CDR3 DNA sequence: TGTGCCAGCAGTGAATATTTAGGACAGGGCTTCGAGCAGTACTTC. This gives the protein CASSEYLGQGFEQYF.

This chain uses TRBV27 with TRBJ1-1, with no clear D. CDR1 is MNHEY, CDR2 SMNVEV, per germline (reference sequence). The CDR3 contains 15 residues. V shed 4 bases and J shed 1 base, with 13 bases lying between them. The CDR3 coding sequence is TGTGCCAGCAGTTCCGATACGCGGGCGAACACTGAAGCTTTCTTT. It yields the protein CASSSDTRANTEAFF.

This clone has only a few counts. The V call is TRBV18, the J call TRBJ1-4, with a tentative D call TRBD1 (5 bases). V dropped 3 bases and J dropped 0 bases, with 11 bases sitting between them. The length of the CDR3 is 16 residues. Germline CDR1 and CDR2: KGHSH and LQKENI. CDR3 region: CASSPRQPSTNEKLFF. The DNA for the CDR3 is TGTGCCAGCTCACCTCGACAGCCCTCAACTAATGAAAAACTGTTTTTT. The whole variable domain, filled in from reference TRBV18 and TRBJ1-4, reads NAGVMQNPRHLVRRRGQEARLRCSPMKGHSHVYWYRQLPEEGLKFMVYLQKENIIDESGMPKERFSAEFPKEGPSILRIQQVVRGDSAAYFCASSPRQPSTNEKLFFGSGTQLSVL.

The CDR3 loop is CASSTGQGREQYF. CDR3 bases: TGTGCCAGTAGTACCGGACAGGGACGCGAGCAGTACTTC. The chain has TRBV19 and TRBJ2-7; 8 bases agree with TRBD1. V trimming: 4 bases; J trimming: 6 bases; junction bases outside the gene matches: 5. The CDR3 is 13 residues long. Germline V gene data show CDR1 as LNHDA and CDR2 as SQIVND (reference sequence).

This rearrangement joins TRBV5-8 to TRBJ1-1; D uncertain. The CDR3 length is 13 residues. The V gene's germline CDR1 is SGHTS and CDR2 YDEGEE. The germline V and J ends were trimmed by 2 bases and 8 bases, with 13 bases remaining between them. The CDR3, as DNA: TGTGCCAGCAGCTTAAGTCGGGAGGGAGAAGCTTTCTTT. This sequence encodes CASSLSREGEAFF.

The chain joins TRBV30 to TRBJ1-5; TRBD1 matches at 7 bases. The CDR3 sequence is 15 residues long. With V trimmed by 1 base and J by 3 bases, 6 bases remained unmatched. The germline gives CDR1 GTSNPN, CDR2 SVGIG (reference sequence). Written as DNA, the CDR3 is TGTGCCTGGAGTGGAAGGGGGCGCGACAATCAGCCCCAGCATTTT. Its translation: CAWSGRGRDNQPQHF.

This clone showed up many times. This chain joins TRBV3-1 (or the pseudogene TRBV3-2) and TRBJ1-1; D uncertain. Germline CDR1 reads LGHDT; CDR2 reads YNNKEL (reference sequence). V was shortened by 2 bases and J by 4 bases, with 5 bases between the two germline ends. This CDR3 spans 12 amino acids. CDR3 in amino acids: CASSQIGTEAFF. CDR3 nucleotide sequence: TGTGCCAGCAGCCAAATCGGCACTGAAGCTTTCTTT.

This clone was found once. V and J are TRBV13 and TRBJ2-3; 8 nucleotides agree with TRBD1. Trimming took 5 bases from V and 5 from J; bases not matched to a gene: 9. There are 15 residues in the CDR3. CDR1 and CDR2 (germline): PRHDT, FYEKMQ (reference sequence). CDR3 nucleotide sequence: TGTGCCAGCAGCCGCGGACAGGGAGTACTAGATACGCAGTATTTT. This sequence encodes CASSRGQGVLDTQYF.

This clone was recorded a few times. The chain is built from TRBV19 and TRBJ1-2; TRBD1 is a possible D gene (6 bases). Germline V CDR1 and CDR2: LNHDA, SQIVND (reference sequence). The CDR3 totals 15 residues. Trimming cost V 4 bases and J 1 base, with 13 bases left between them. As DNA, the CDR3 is TGTGCCAGTAGTACGTGGGACATCTTTAACTATGGCTACACCTTC. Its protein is CASSTWDIFNYGYTF.

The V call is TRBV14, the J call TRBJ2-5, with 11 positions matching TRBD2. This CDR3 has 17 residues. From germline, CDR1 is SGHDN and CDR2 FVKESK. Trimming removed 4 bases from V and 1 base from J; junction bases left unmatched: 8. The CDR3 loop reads CASSRDKTSGVQETQYF. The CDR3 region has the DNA TGTGCCAGCAGCCGGGATAAGACTAGCGGGGTCCAAGAGACCCAGTACTTC.

The CDR3 nucleotides are TGTGCCAGTAGTAACCGGGACAGGGCTACTTCACCCCTCCACTTT. Translating gives CASSNRDRATSPLHF. J is TRBJ1-6 and V is TRBV19; 9 nucleotides align to TRBD1. The CDR3 is 15 residues long. Germline assignment: CDR1 LNHDA and CDR2 SQIVND (reference sequence). J was trimmed by 9 bases and V by 4 bases; bases with no gene match: 7. The whole variable domain, remainder taken from reference TRBV19 and TRBJ1-6, is DGGITQSPKYLFRKEGQNVTLSCEQNLNHDAMYWYRQDPGQGLRLIYYSQIVNDFQKGDIAEGYSVSREKKESFPLTVTSAQKNPTAFYLCASSNRDRATSPLHFGNGTRLTVT.

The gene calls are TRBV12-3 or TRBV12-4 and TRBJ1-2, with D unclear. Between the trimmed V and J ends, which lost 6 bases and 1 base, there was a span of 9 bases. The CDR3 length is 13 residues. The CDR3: CASSSYYNYGYTF. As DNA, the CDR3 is TGTGCCAGCAGCTCTTACTATAACTATGGCTACACCTTC.